This T cell receptor (beta chain) came from a study of vaccination and CD4 T cells after COVID-19. The Oncomine TCR Beta short-read assay was applied to DNA of cultured CD4+ T cells. TCRdb reprocessed the PCR reads with MiXCR, giving one entry per CDR3 protein. The sample has 15,000 to 20,000 distinct CDR3 sequences; roughly 43% are singletons. Details on this clonotype: The antigen is unknown.

Sample treatment: roughly ten-day PBMC culture with coronavirus spike peptide pools or control peptides (ViraFEST assay). Trimming took off 6 bases at V and 16 bases at J, with 19 bases between the two ends. The CDR3 sequence is 12 residues long. The germline V gene encodes CDR1 SNHLY and CDR2 FYNNEI. This material consisted of CD4+ T cells from blood, cultured in vitro, taken before SARS-CoV-2 vaccination. The rearrangement links TRBV2 to TRBJ1-5; D is unclear. The receptor was derived from a human donor who had recovered from COVID-19. CDR3 protein: CASSLSSVGSHF. The CDR3 bases are TGTGCCAGCAGCCTCAGTTCAGTGGGTTCCCATTTT.